Listed here are 9 T cell receptor beta chains from one sample, sequenced in a study of blood T cells in healthy people across ages. Using a J-beta primer mix together with a sample-barcoded 5' primer, a second PCR was run for roughly 7 to 11 cycles. From the 5' RACE reads, TCRdb called clonotypes with MiXCR, one entry per CDR3 protein. The sample consists of fewer than 2 million distinct CDR3 sequences, around 42% of them appearing once. The sequenced sample was blood. The receptor set was obtained from a human donor in good health.

This clonotype was seen at least ten times. The chain uses TRBV20-1 and TRBJ1-2; perhaps TRBD1 as D (5 bases). Germline lookup yields CDR1 DFQATT and CDR2 SNEGSKA (reference sequence). V was trimmed by 2 bases and J by 8 bases, leaving 24 bases between them. The CDR3 sequence is 16 residues long. The CDR3 loop reads CSARPPHQGSFAGYTF. In DNA, the CDR3 is TGCAGTGCTAGACCTCCCCATCAGGGTAGTTTCGCCGGCTACACCTTC.

This clonotype was found a few times. The chain combines TRBV10-3 with TRBJ2-7; D is unresolved. Per germline, CDR1 ENHRY and CDR2 SYGVKD. The CDR3 is 14 amino acids. The V end lost 8 bases, the J end lost 5 bases, and 19 bases lay between the germline ends. The CDR3 sequence: CAIRSTRPRDEQYF. CDR3 sequence (DNA): TGTGCCATCCGTAGTACCCGACCAAGGGACGAGCAGTACTTC.

This clonotype was seen more than once but under ten times. The V call is TRBV12-3 or TRBV12-4, the J call TRBJ2-6, with 10 bases identical to TRBD1. The CDR3 has 18 residues. V shed 5 bases and J 0 bases; nucleotides not matched to a gene: 7. The CDR3 DNA reads as TGTGCCAGCAGTCCCCGGGACAGGGGCTTCTCTGGGGCCAACGTCCTGACTTTC. It translates to CASSPRDRGFSGANVLTF.

The rearrangement joins TRBV15 to TRBJ1-2, with D possibly being TRBD1 (5 bases). Trimming cost V 3 bases and J 2 bases, with 19 bases left between them. CDR3 length equals 17 residues. Germline assignment: CDR1 LNHNV and CDR2 YYDKDF (reference sequence). CDR3 protein: CATSSELWGKGNYGYTF. CDR3 nucleotide sequence: TGTGCCACCAGCAGCGAGCTATGGGGGAAGGGGAACTATGGCTACACCTTC.

There are a few counts of this clonotype. CDR3 sequence (DNA): TGTGCCAGCAGCTTAAGACAGGGGAAAAACATTCAGTACTTC. Its protein product is CASSLRQGKNIQYF. The chain links TRBV7-8 to TRBJ2-4; 8 bases align to TRBD1. The V and J ends lost 2 bases and 4 bases, in that order; junction bases with no gene match: 1. Germline-derived CDR1 and CDR2 are SGHVS and FQNEAQ. CDR3 length equals 14 residues.

CDR3 sequence reads: CSARDYTSPNEQFF. CDR3 bases: TGCAGTGCTAGAGATTATACTAGCCCCAATGAGCAGTTCTTC. The rearrangement joins TRBV20-1 to TRBJ2-1, with D perhaps matching TRBD2 (6 bases). Trimming took off 0 bases at V and 6 bases at J, with 12 bases between the two ends. The germline gives CDR1 DFQATT, CDR2 SNEGSKA (reference sequence). CDR3 length equals 14 residues.

Concerning this clonotype: One junction end does not reproduce the germline sequence, and a read error may be involved. The CDR3 bases are TGTGCCAGCAGCTTACCTTCCTACTGGTATACTAACAATGAGAAGTTCTTC. It translates to CASSLPSYWYTNNEKFF. V usage is TRBV11-1 and J usage is TRBJ2-4, with no clear D. CDR1 and CDR2 (germline): SGHAT, FQDESV (reference sequence). This CDR3 contains 17 residues.

V is TRBV5-5 and J is TRBJ1-1; a weak D match, TRBD1 (5 bases). CDR1 is SGHKS and CDR2 is YYEKEE in the germline V gene (reference sequence). V was pared by 0 bases and J by 4 bases, with 19 bases between. The CDR3 length is 17 residues. The CDR3 coding sequence is TGTGCCAGCAGCTTGGGGGTCGGGGGGTTTGGTTTCACTGAAGCTTTCTTT. Encoded protein: CASSLGVGGFGFTEAFF.

The chain combines TRBV4-1 with TRBJ2-1; 8 nucleotides agree with TRBD1. The CDR3 contains 15 residues. In germline, CDR1 is MGHRA, CDR2 YSYEKL. V lost 5 bases and J lost 7; bases outside the gene matches: 10. As DNA, the CDR3 is TGCGCCAGCAGCGCAGACAGGGGAGATGCTAATGAGCAGTTCTTC. Protein sequence: CASSADRGDANEQFF.